These 32 T cell receptor beta chains were all obtained from the same sample, sequenced in a study of blood T cell repertoires in COVID-19. The data were produced by immunoSEQ multiplex PCR, yet TCRdb's version contains in-frame clones alone and is incomplete. The sample has approximately 230,000 clones, 70% to 90% seen once. The specimen was peripheral blood. The receptors were gathered from a man older than 75 with acute or convalescent COVID-19.

This rearrangement joins TRBV6-5 to TRBJ1-1; D not certain. V gave up 5 bases and J gave up 0 bases, with 10 bases separating them. The germline V gene encodes CDR1 MNHEY and CDR2 SVGAGI. The CDR3 extends over 14 amino acids. The CDR3 coding sequence is TGTGCCAGCAGTACGGGGATTATGAACACTGAAGCTTTCTTT. Translated, it gives CASSTGIMNTEAFF.

The chain has TRBV27 and TRBJ2-7; maybe TRBD2 (5 bases). Germline lookup yields CDR1 MNHEY and CDR2 SMNVEV (reference sequence). The CDR3 is 13 amino acids. Trimming removed 6 bases at V and 3 bases at J, with 12 bases between. CDR3 nucleotides: TGTGCCAGCAGCCCCGGGGTGCACTACGAGCAGTACTTC. Its protein product is CASSPGVHYEQYF.

CDR3 protein: CSVDGVAGRAAPNTEAFF. The CDR3 DNA reads as TGCAGCGTTGATGGGGTCGCGGGGAGGGCTGCTCCGAACACTGAAGCTTTCTTT. The chain joins TRBV29-1 to TRBJ1-1; D is unresolved. V lost 3 bases and J lost 1, with 24 bases in between. The CDR3 spans 18 residues. The germline V gene has CDR1 SQVTM and CDR2 ANQGSEA.

The chain recombines TRBV7-8 with TRBJ2-7; perhaps TRBD1 as D (6 bases). V lost 0 bases to trimming and J lost 8 bases, with 14 bases between them. Germline V CDR1 and CDR2: SGHVS, FQNEAQ. The length of the CDR3 is 14 residues. The CDR3 spells CASSLAWTESQQYF. CDR3 coding DNA: TGTGCCAGCAGCTTAGCTTGGACAGAATCCCAGCAGTACTTC. Full variable domain (remainder filled in from reference TRBV7-8 and TRBJ2-7): GAGVSQSPRYKVAKRGQDVALRCDPISGHVSLFWYQQALGQGPEFLTYFQNEAQLDKSGLPSDRFFAERPEGSVSTLKIQRTQQEDSAVYLCASSLAWTESQQYFGPGTRLTVT.

The chain has TRBV2 and TRBJ2-3; 9 nucleotides align to TRBD2. The trim removed 4 bases at V and 3 bases at J, leaving 8 bases unmatched. Germline V gene sequence: CDR1 SNHLY, CDR2 FYNNEI. The CDR3 runs 16 residues. The CDR3 nucleotides are TGTGCCAGCAGTGCCCAGCGGGGGGTGACGACAGATACGCAGTATTTT. Protein product: CASSAQRGVTTDTQYF. Together with reference TRBV2 and TRBJ2-3, the CDR3 gives the full variable domain: EPEVTQTPSHQVTQMGQEVILRCVPISNHLYFYWYRQILGQKVEFLVSFYNNEISEKSEIFDDQFSVERPDGSNFTLKIRSTKLEDSAMYFCASSAQRGVTTDTQYFGPGTRLTVL.

The gene calls are TRBV7-2 and TRBJ2-5, with D possibly matching TRBD2 (6 bases). V lost 5 bases and J lost 4, with 14 bases in between. This CDR3 has 14 amino acids. CDR1 is SGHTA and CDR2 is FQGNSA in the germline V gene. In nucleotides, the CDR3 is TGTGCCAGCAGCCCAGGGCTGGGGGGAGAGACCCAGTACTTC. This codes for CASSPGLGGETQYF.

This chain joins TRBV7-9 and TRBJ1-4; 10 bases fit TRBD1. The CDR3 consists of 17 residues. V shed 4 bases, J shed 3 bases, and the junction held 8 bases outside the gene matches. Germline V gene sequence: CDR1 SEHNR, CDR2 FQNEAQ (reference sequence). The CDR3 loop is CASSSTTGGLSNEKLFF. CDR3 DNA: TGTGCCAGCAGCTCGACGACAGGGGGCTTGTCTAATGAAAAACTGTTTTTT.

This clone has a single count. The rearrangement joins TRBV9 to TRBJ2-3, with 13 bases lining up with TRBD2. Trimming at V came to 0 bases and at J to 6 bases, leaving 4 bases not matched to a gene. Germline-derived CDR1 and CDR2 are SGDLS and YYNGEE. The CDR3 consists of 16 residues. The CDR3 sequence is CASSVGLAGGTDTQYF. CDR3 nucleotide sequence: TGTGCCAGCAGCGTAGGACTAGCGGGAGGAACGGATACGCAGTATTTT.

The chain is built from TRBV19 and TRBJ2-1, with 8 bases lining up with TRBD1. The CDR3 consists of 21 residues. The V segment lost 4 bases and the J segment 2 bases; nucleotides outside the gene matches: 22. Germline V CDR1 and CDR2: LNHDA, SQIVND (reference sequence). CDR3 residues: CASSNFRTGGRGDFTYNEQFF. In DNA form, the CDR3 reads TGTGCCAGTAGTAACTTCCGAACAGGGGGAAGAGGGGACTTTACCTACAATGAGCAGTTCTTC.

This clone was detected only once. The chain couples TRBV5-1 to TRBJ2-3; 11 positions match TRBD2. This CDR3 is built from 16 residues. Germline V gene lookup returns CDR1 SGHRS and CDR2 YFSETQ. Unmatched junction bases numbered 4, after V lost 4 bases and J lost 0 bases. Here the CDR3 reads CASSQRTSGSTDTQYF. CDR3 nucleotides: TGCGCCAGCAGCCAACGGACTAGCGGGAGCACAGATACGCAGTATTTT.

The V gene is TRBV7-9, the J gene TRBJ1-4; 7 positions agree with TRBD1. The J segment lost 2 bases and the V segment lost 5 bases, leaving 5 bases of the junction unmatched. The CDR3 is 15 residues long. From germline, CDR1 is SEHNR and CDR2 FQNEAQ (reference sequence). The CDR3 DNA sequence: TGTGCCAGCAGCCCCGGACAGGCGACTAATGAAAAACTGTTTTTT. Its translation: CASSPGQATNEKLFF.

This chain joins TRBV15 and TRBJ2-7; TRBD2 aligns across 14 bases. Trimming at V came to 2 bases and at J to 7 bases, leaving 16 bases not matched to a gene. The CDR3 is made up of 19 amino acids. Per the germline V gene, CDR1 is LNHNV and CDR2 is YYDKDF (reference sequence). This CDR3 reads CATSRPLERGLAGVGEQYF. Here the CDR3 DNA reads TGTGCCACCAGCAGACCCCTCGAGAGGGGACTAGCGGGAGTTGGTGAGCAGTACTTC.

A single count supports this clone. The chain joins TRBV12-3 or TRBV12-4 to TRBJ2-3; D possibly corresponds to TRBD1 (5 bases). V lost 4 bases, J lost 1 base, and 6 bases lay in between. The CDR3 is made up of 13 amino acids. In DNA, the CDR3 is TGTGCCAGCAGTTCCAGGGGCACAGATACGCAGTATTTT. Translating it yields CASSSRGTDTQYF.

This clone appeared a few times. The chain links TRBV11-1 to TRBJ2-7, with 7 bases matching TRBD2. J lost 2 bases, V lost 2 bases, and 9 bases had no gene match. Germline V CDR1 and CDR2: SGHAT, FQDESV (reference sequence). This CDR3 has 16 amino acids. The CDR3 reads CASSLRASGIPYEQYF. Here the CDR3 DNA reads TGTGCCAGCAGCTTAAGAGCTAGCGGAATCCCCTACGAGCAGTACTTC.

The chain's CDR3 is CASSAYRALSNQPQHF. The CDR3 nucleotides read TGTGCCAGCAGTGCCTACAGGGCTTTGAGCAATCAGCCCCAGCATTTT. The chain couples TRBV28 to TRBJ1-5; possibly TRBD1 for D (6 bases). Germline loops: CDR1 MDHEN, CDR2 SYDVKM. Deletions cut 5 bases from V and 1 base from J, with 15 bases between. The CDR3 is 16 amino acids.

This clone was detected once. The gene calls are TRBV18 and TRBJ1-3; D is ambiguous. In germline, CDR1 is KGHSH, CDR2 LQKENI. V lost 0 bases and J 0 bases, leaving 3 bases between the germline ends. The length of the CDR3 is 14 residues. As DNA, the CDR3 is TGTGCCAGCTCACCACCCCGCTCTGGAAACACCATATATTTT. It codes for CASSPPRSGNTIYF. Full variable domain (missing parts from reference TRBV18 and TRBJ1-3): NAGVMQNPRHLVRRRGQEARLRCSPMKGHSHVYWYRQLPEEGLKFMVYLQKENIIDESGMPKERFSAEFPKEGPSILRIQQVVRGDSAAYFCASSPPRSGNTIYFGEGSWLTVV.

V gene TRBV7-3 combines with J gene TRBJ1-3; TRBD1 might be the D (6 bases). The V and J ends lost 5 bases and 0 bases respectively, with 8 bases between them. CDR3 length: 14 amino acids. Germline CDR1 SGHTA, CDR2 FQGTGA. The CDR3 DNA reads TGTGCCAGCAGCAGGGGGTCCTCTGGAAACACCATATATTTT. Protein product: CASSRGSSGNTIYF.

In its sample, this clone was seen once. The CDR3 protein is CASSYSDSPGEKLFF. The DNA of the CDR3 is TGTGCCAGCAGTTATTCCGACAGTCCGGGCGAAAAACTGTTTTTT. The chain carries TRBV6-5 and TRBJ1-4; D perhaps matches TRBD1 (5 bases). Germline loops: CDR1 MNHEY, CDR2 SVGAGI. V lost 3 bases and J 8 bases, leaving 16 bases between the germline ends. The CDR3 extends over 15 amino acids.

V gene TRBV9 combines with J gene TRBJ2-7, with 12 bases aligning to TRBD2. The CDR3 is 15 residues long. CDR1 SGDLS and CDR2 YYNGEE come from the germline V gene. V dropped 0 bases and J dropped 7; count of bases not matched to a gene: 5. The CDR3 reads CASSVDLAGGREQYF. The CDR3, as DNA: TGTGCCAGCAGCGTAGATCTAGCGGGAGGGAGAGAGCAGTACTTC.

V and J are TRBV19 and TRBJ1-3; TRBD1 matches at 8 bases. The V gene end was trimmed by 6 bases and the J gene end by 0 bases; junction bases not matched to a gene: 7. Germline lookup yields CDR1 LNHDA and CDR2 SQIVND (reference sequence). The CDR3 loop spans 16 amino acids. DNA of the CDR3: TGTGCCAGTAGGACAGGGGCCGCCAACTCTGGAAACACCATATATTTT. Its translation is CASRTGAANSGNTIYF.

The J gene is TRBJ2-1, the V gene TRBV19; D may be TRBD2 (5 bases). This CDR3 region has 15 residues. Germline assignment: CDR1 LNHDA and CDR2 SQIVND (reference sequence). Trimming stripped 0 bases from V and 5 bases from J, with 11 bases between. CDR3 in amino acids: CASSIERGWNNEQFF. The CDR3 DNA sequence: TGTGCCAGTAGTATAGAGAGAGGGTGGAACAATGAGCAGTTCTTC.

In its sample, this clone was seen once. The chain recombines TRBV24-1 with TRBJ1-1, with D hard to call. Germline CDR1 is KGHDR and CDR2 is SFDVKD. The germline V and J ends were trimmed by 12 bases and 2 bases, with 15 bases remaining between them. The CDR3 consists of 13 residues. In DNA form, the CDR3 reads TGTGCCTCAAGGCAGCGGGTCAACACTGAAGCTTTCTTT. Residues: CASRQRVNTEAFF.

There are a few counts of this clone. The chain employs TRBV5-8 and TRBJ1-5; 7 nucleotides agree with TRBD1. The CDR3 runs 15 residues. The V gene's germline CDR1 is SGHTS and CDR2 YDEGEE. Trimming at V came to 4 bases and at J to 2 bases, leaving 6 bases not matched to a gene. In DNA, the CDR3 is TGTGCCAGCAGCCGCGGGGACAGCCGCAATCAGCCCCAGCATTTT. The encoded protein is CASSRGDSRNQPQHF. Complete variable domain (other parts from reference TRBV5-8 and TRBJ1-5): EAGVTQSPTHLIKTRGQQATLRCSPISGHTSVYWYQQALGLGLQFLLWYDEGEERNRGNFPPRFSGRQFPNYSSELNVNALELEDSALYLCASSRGDSRNQPQHFGDGTRLSIL.

The gene calls are TRBV4-3 and TRBJ2-3; the match to TRBD2 covers 11 bases. The germline V gene encodes CDR1 LGHNA and CDR2 YSLEER. The V gene end was trimmed by 0 bases and the J gene end by 2 bases; junction bases not matched to a gene: 10. The CDR3 totals 19 residues. The CDR3 here is CASSQDRPSGGFPTDTQYF. CDR3 nucleotides: TGCGCCAGCAGCCAAGATCGGCCTAGCGGGGGGTTTCCCACAGATACGCAGTATTTT.

This rearrangement joins TRBV7-2 to TRBJ2-1, with 9 positions matching TRBD1. The CDR3 is 15 residues long. J was trimmed by 3 bases and V by 6 bases; bases with no gene match: 6. Per the germline V gene, CDR1 is SGHTA and CDR2 is FQGNSA. In nucleotides, the CDR3 is TGTGCCAGCAGACCAACGGGACAGGGCTACAATGAGCAGTTCTTC. It encodes CASRPTGQGYNEQFF.

The chain combines TRBV4-2 with TRBJ2-7; 9 bases are a match to TRBD2. Losses at the gene ends were 0 bases for V and 0 bases for J; bases not matched to a gene: 9. CDR1 is LGHNA and CDR2 is YNFKEQ in the germline V gene. The CDR3 contains 18 residues. CDR3 loop: CASSQDLDSGGISYEQYF. The DNA of the CDR3 is TGTGCCAGCAGCCAAGATTTAGATAGCGGGGGTATCTCCTACGAGCAGTACTTC.

This clone was recorded only once. DNA of the CDR3: TGTGCCAGCGACATGGGACAGGGATTGCACATTCAGTACTTC. Protein product: CASDMGQGLHIQYF. The chain recombines TRBV7-9 with TRBJ2-4; 9 bases align to TRBD1. J was trimmed by 8 bases and V by 8 bases; bases with no gene match: 10. The CDR3 spans 14 residues. CDR1 is SEHNR, CDR2 FQNEAQ, per germline (reference sequence).

V is TRBV27 and J is TRBJ2-7; TRBD2 aligns across 8 bases. Germline lookup yields CDR1 MNHEY and CDR2 SMNVEV (reference sequence). The V gene end was trimmed by 3 bases and the J gene end by 2 bases; junction bases not matched to a gene: 6. There are 15 residues in the CDR3. CDR3 loop: CASSFKLAGPYEQYF. The CDR3 nucleotides read TGTGCCAGCAGTTTCAAGCTAGCGGGTCCCTACGAGCAGTACTTC.

The chain recombines TRBV10-3 with TRBJ2-7, with D tentatively TRBD1 (5 bases). Between the trimmed V and J ends, which lost 4 bases and 2 bases, there was a span of 15 bases. The CDR3 spans 15 residues. Germline CDR1 ENHRY, CDR2 SYGVKD. This CDR3 is CAISVNAGNPYEQYF. The CDR3 region has the DNA TGTGCCATCAGTGTAAATGCAGGGAATCCCTACGAGCAGTACTTC.

This clone appeared once. The gene calls are TRBV27 and TRBJ2-7; 14 bases fit TRBD2. The CDR3 has 16 amino acids. V dropped 2 bases and J dropped 4; count of bases not matched to a gene: 4. Per germline, CDR1 MNHEY and CDR2 SMNVEV (reference sequence). CDR3 amino acids: CASSLRTSGRPYEQYF. The CDR3 DNA sequence: TGTGCCAGCAGTTTACGGACTAGCGGGAGGCCTTACGAGCAGTACTTC.

The gene calls are TRBV7-9 and TRBJ2-7, with 9 nucleotides matching TRBD1. CDR1 is SEHNR, CDR2 FQNEAQ, per germline (reference sequence). Germline trimming cut 4 bases from V and 3 bases from J; bases unmatched to any gene: 7. The CDR3 sequence is 15 residues long. The CDR3 region has the DNA TGTGCCAGCAGCTCCTGGGGGACAGGGAACTACGAGCAGTACTTC. The encoded protein is CASSSWGTGNYEQYF.

The chain employs TRBV27 and TRBJ1-6, with 7 bases lining up with TRBD1. J lost 6 bases, V lost 0 bases, and 5 bases had no gene match. CDR1 and CDR2 (germline): MNHEY, SMNVEV (reference sequence). This CDR3 is built from 16 residues. CDR3 sequence reads: CASSLSKGARNSPLHF. CDR3 nucleotide sequence: TGTGCCAGCAGTTTATCTAAGGGGGCGCGTAATTCACCCCTCCACTTT.